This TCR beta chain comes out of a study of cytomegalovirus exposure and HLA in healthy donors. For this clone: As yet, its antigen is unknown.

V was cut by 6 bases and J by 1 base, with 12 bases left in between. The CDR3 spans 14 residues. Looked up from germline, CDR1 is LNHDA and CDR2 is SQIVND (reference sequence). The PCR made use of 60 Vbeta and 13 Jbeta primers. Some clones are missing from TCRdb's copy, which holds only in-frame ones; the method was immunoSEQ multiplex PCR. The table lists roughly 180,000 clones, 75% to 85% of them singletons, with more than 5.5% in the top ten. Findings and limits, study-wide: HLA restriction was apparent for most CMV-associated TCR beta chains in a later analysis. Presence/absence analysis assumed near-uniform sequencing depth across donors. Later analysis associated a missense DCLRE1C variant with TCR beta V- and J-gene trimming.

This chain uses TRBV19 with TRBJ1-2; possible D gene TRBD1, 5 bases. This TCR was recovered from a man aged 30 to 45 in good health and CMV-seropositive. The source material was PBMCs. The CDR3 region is CASSETAYNYGYTF. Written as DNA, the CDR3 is TGTGCCAGTAGCGAGACAGCCTATAACTATGGCTACACCTTC.